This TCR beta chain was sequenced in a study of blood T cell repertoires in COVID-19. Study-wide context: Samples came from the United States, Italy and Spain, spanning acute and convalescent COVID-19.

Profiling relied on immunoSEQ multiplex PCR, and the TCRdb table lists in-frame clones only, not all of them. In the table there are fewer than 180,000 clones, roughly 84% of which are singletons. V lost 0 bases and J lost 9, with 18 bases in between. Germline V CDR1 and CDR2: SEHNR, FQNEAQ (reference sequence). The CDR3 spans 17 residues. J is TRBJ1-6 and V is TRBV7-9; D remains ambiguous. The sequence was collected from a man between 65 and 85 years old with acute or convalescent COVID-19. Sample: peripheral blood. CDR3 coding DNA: TGTGCCAGCAGCTTAGCGCAGGAAGGTTCAGGTCGTTCACCCCTCCACTTT. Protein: CASSLAQEGSGRSPLHF.